The TCR beta chain under discussion was sequenced for a study of blood T cells in healthy people across ages (dated by TCRdb to 2014 to 2015). Looking at the study overall: In model experiments, template switching captured roughly one uniquely barcoded TCR beta cDNA molecule for every two T cells. To avoid experimental bias, donors of different ages were spread randomly across the sequencing lanes. Using the same blood draw, the study looked at two additional independent replicas of 1 million unique cDNA reads for two donors, one aged 18 to 30 and the other aged 80 or older. The study measured age-related changes in TCR beta repertoire diversity using deep sequencing normalized with unique cDNA molecular identifiers. The donors were split into four age groups: young (average about 16 years), middle-aged (over 35), aged (about 62) and long-lived (approximately 80).

Library method: 5' RACE. TCRdb names Illumina HiSeq 2500 as the instrument used. The second PCR ran for roughly 6 to 11 cycles and used a J-beta primer mix along with a sample-barcoded 5' primer. A unique molecular identifier was introduced onto each TCR beta cDNA molecule by a template-switch 5' adaptor carrying 12 random nucleotides. Each sample yielded at least 2.5 million CDR3-containing paired-end reads. The Mint cDNA synthesis kit, primed by a TRBC-specific oligonucleotide, was used to synthesize first-strand cDNA from all RNA. Following uracil-DNA glycosylase treatment, a first 18-cycle PCR with universal primers M1SS and BC2_uni_R was performed on all cDNA. In the original analysis: Normalization of each sample was performed by random selection of 1 million high-quality reads, each carrying a distinct molecular identifier. Reads sharing molecular identifiers were discarded rather than binned into consensus sequences. MiTCR, set to a Q25 quality threshold and the strictest error-elimination algorithm, was used for CDR3 identification, clonotype clustering and error correction. A nonparametric unseen species model with Euler transformation was used to estimate a lower bound on total TCR beta diversity. TCRdb reprocessed the public reads (quality trimming at Q25 with fastp, clone calling with MiXCR) and kept in-frame beta chains. Rows matching on CDR3 protein sequence are summarized as one entry with the most common DNA and genes. The V and J calls and clone size come from TCRdb's table, not from the authors' own analysis. This sample gives around 750,000 distinct CDR3 sequences in total; 50% to 65% of them show up just once. 40% to 50% of the sample goes to the ten largest clones.

The donors were 40 or so Caucasian individuals from Russia, aged roughly 6 to 100 years, who were systemically healthy. Ten milliliters of peripheral blood were drawn from each donor into EDTA-treated Vacutainer tubes. PBMCs were isolated by Ficoll-Paque density-gradient centrifugation, with at least 6 million obtained per sample. Trizol reagent was used to extract total RNA from the PBMCs, yielding at least 5 micrograms per sample. The percentages of naive CD45RAhigh/CD27high T cells were determined by flow cytometry on a PBMC aliquot from every donor. From the cysteine up to the phenylalanine, the CDR3 has a length of 16 residues. Just CDR3 DNA is preserved here, 48 bases in frame from base 1. V was cut back by 2 bases and J by 14 bases, leaving a gap of 26 bases between them. The CDR1 and CDR2 encoded by the germline V gene are MNHNS and SASEGT. As to this clonotype: No cognate antigen has been identified for it. Base qualities were left out, and no much larger clone turns up one base away.

On the study overall, not on this receptor specifically: Total diversity estimates from one million sequenced T cells were considered lower bounds and underestimates. Observed TCR beta diversity per million T cells fell roughly linearly with age, and a significant reduction was already apparent by age around 40. Donor CMV infection status was unknown, potentially confounding age-related changes in expanded clonotypes. Because profiling used bulk unsorted PBMCs, naive and antigen-experienced compartments could not be compared conclusively. There was a strong correlation between observed TCR beta diversity and the percentage of naive T cells measured by flow cytometry. Compared with the aged group, more naive CD4+ T cells, fewer expanded clones and increased TCR diversity were shown by the long-lived group, suggesting age selection.

The chain is encoded by TRBV6-1 joined to TRBJ2-3; the D gene cannot be named for sure. The sequenced sample was blood. The receptor was derived from a man aged 80 or over in good health. The sequenced DNA is TGTGCCAGCAGTGAAATAACAAGAAGCAGCCACAGATACGCGTATTTT. It is translated as CASSEITRSSHRYAYF.